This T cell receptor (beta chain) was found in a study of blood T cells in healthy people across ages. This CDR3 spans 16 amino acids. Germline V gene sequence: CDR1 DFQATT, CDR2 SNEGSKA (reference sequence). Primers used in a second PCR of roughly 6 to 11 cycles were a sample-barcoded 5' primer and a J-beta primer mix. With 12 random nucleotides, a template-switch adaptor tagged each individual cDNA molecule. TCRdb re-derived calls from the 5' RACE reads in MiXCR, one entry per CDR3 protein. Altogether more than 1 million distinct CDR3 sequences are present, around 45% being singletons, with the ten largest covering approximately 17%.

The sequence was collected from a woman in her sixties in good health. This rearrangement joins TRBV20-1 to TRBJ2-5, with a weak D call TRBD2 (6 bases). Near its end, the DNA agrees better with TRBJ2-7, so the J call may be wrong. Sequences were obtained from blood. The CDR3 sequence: CSARDPLGGRVGEQYF. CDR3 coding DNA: TGCAGTGCTAGAGATCCCCTCGGAGGGCGAGTGGGCGAGCAGTACTTC.